Listed here are 9 T cell receptor beta chains from one sample, sequenced in a study of T cells in Graves' hyperthyroidism and ophthalmopathy (dated by TCRdb to about 2019). To prepare the library, multiplex PCR was applied. Instrument used: Illumina HiSeq 2000. The TCR beta CDR3 regions were amplified from RNA transcripts. For the first round of RT-PCR on the TCR CDR3, the HTBI primer set was used together with the Qiagen OneStep RT-PCR kit. The public reads were run again by TCRdb, first through fastp at Q25 and then through MiXCR, and only productive beta chains were kept. One record per CDR3 amino acid sequence lists the most common genes and DNA. In this sample the table shows about 640,000 distinct CDR3 sequences, less than 25% of which occur a single time. In total, the top ten clones hold about 34% of the sample. The sample was blood. The receptors here all came from a young man with Graves' ophthalmopathy.

Ten or more counts support this clonotype. This sequence joins TRBV11-3 and TRBJ2-1; D possibly corresponds to TRBD2 (6 bases). The CDR3 is made up of 15 amino acids. Germline loops: CDR1 SGHNT, CDR2 YENEEA. The V and J ends lost 0 bases and 2 bases respectively, with 8 bases between them. CDR3 bases: TGTGCCAGCAGCTTAGACCGGGAGCCCTACAATGAGCAGTTCTTC. Translated, it gives CASSLDREPYNEQFF. The entire variable domain, with the rest obtained from reference TRBV11-3 and TRBJ2-1, is as follows: EAGVVQSPRYKIIEKKQPVAFWCNPISGHNTLYWYLQNLGQGPELLIRYENEEAVDDSQLPKDRFSAERLKGVDSTLKIQPAELGDSAVYLCASSLDREPYNEQFFGPGTRLTVL.

The rearrangement joins TRBV7-8 to TRBJ2-7; a weak D match, TRBD1 (5 bases). The germline gives CDR1 SGHVS, CDR2 FQNEAQ. The length of the CDR3 is 16 residues. Trimming cost V 5 bases and J 0 bases, with 17 bases left between them. CDR3 coding DNA: TGTGCCAGCAGCCCACTCCTTAGGGGCCCCTCCTACGAGCAGTACTTC. Translation gives CASSPLLRGPSYEQYF.

The rearrangement links TRBV28 to TRBJ2-7; TRBD2 agrees at 11 bases. The length of the CDR3 is 19 residues. Germline-derived CDR1 and CDR2 are MDHEN and SYDVKM. The trim removed 5 bases at V and 6 bases at J, leaving 21 bases unmatched. The CDR3 loop reads CASSPGVAGGPVSFREQYF. The CDR3 nucleotides are TGTGCCAGCAGTCCCGGTGTAGCGGGAGGGCCCGTATCCTTCCGCGAGCAGTACTTC.

The chain has TRBV28 and TRBJ1-2; 8 bases agree with TRBD1. With 3 bases clipped from V and 4 bases from J, the junction kept 7 bases outside the gene matches. The CDR3 is 15 residues long. Germline V CDR1 and CDR2: MDHEN, SYDVKM. The CDR3 bases are TGTGCCAGCAGTTTCAAAACAGGGGGGGGCTATGGCTACACCTTC. It specifies CASSFKTGGGYGYTF.

The rearrangement uses TRBV7-3 and TRBJ2-5; 9 bases are a match to TRBD2. Germline assignment: CDR1 SGHTA and CDR2 FQGTGA. The CDR3 consists of 16 residues. Trimming at V came to 0 bases and at J to 3 bases, leaving 5 bases not matched to a gene. CDR3 amino acids: CASSLTGSGREETQYF. The CDR3 nucleotides are TGTGCCAGCAGCTTAACCGGTAGCGGGAGAGAAGAGACCCAGTACTTC.

This clonotype was seen a handful of times. V gene TRBV9 combines with J gene TRBJ2-5, with D possibly matching TRBD1 (7 bases). Germline lookup yields CDR1 SGDLS and CDR2 YYNGEE. The length of the CDR3 is 15 residues. V was clipped by 0 bases and J by 1 base, with 10 bases between them. The CDR3 nucleotides are TGTGCCAGCAGCGTAGCGGGGGACAGCCAAGAGACCCAGTACTTC. This encodes CASSVAGDSQETQYF.

There are many counts of this clonotype. This rearrangement joins TRBV7-2 to TRBJ2-1, with 14 bases matching TRBD2. There are 17 residues in the CDR3. Looked up from germline, CDR1 is SGHTA and CDR2 is FQGNSA. V was clipped by 1 base and J by 9 bases; unmatched bases: 8. CDR3 loop: CASSLVGTSGRGSEQFF. The CDR3, as DNA: TGTGCCAGCAGCTTAGTGGGGACTAGCGGGAGAGGGAGTGAGCAGTTCTTC.

This sequence joins TRBV9 and TRBJ1-1; 7 bases map to TRBD1. J gave up 3 bases and V 0 bases, and 2 bases lay outside the gene matches. CDR1 is SGDLS, CDR2 YYNGEE, per germline. CDR3 length: 14 residues. The CDR3 region is CASSVGRGDTEAFF. CDR3 bases: TGTGCCAGCAGCGTAGGCAGGGGGGACACTGAAGCTTTCTTT.

The chain couples TRBV9 to TRBJ2-1; 13 positions agree with TRBD2. The V gene's germline CDR1 is SGDLS and CDR2 YYNGEE. This CDR3 has 20 residues. With V trimmed by 4 bases and J by 7 bases, 20 bases remained unmatched. CDR3 sequence (DNA): TGTGCCAGCAGCCTAGGGGGCCTGCTTGGACTAGCGGGAGCTAGGAATGAGCAGTTCTTC. Protein product: CASSLGGLLGLAGARNEQFF.